The subject of this entry is one TCR beta chain. V was trimmed by 2 bases and J by 4 bases, leaving 11 bases between them. The CDR3 is 13 amino acids. Germline CDR1 and CDR2: GTSNPN and SVGIG (reference sequence). These data come from a study of control samples from healthy donors and cancer patients. TCRdb's copy holds only in-frame clones and misses some; the assay was immunoSEQ multiplex PCR. The repertoire holds 100,000 to 150,000 clones, 80% to 95% seen once, with about 2.6% in the top ten. J is TRBJ1-1 and V is TRBV30; D possibly corresponds to TRBD1 (5 bases). Sequenced sample: blood. The sequence was obtained from a young man in good health. The CDR3 nucleotides are TGTGCCTGGAGTTCTGGGGGTTGCACTGAAGCTTTCTTT. It codes for CAWSSGGCTEAFF. Supplemented by reference TRBV30 and TRBJ1-1, the full variable domain reads SQTIHQWPATLVQPVGSPLSLECTVEGTSNPNLYWYRQAAGRGLQLLFYSVGIGQISSEVPQNLSASRPQDRQFILSSKKLLLSDSGFYLCAWSSGGCTEAFFGQGTRLTVV.